This record concerns one T cell receptor beta chain sequence. This clone has a handful of counts. The target of this receptor is not known. Nothing much larger sits one base from this clone, and base qualities are not available. These data belong to a study of persistence of HIV-infected CD4 T cells (dated by TCRdb to 2020 to 2021). Describing the broader study: The median time participants had been on suppressive ART was 8 years. Proviral sequencing was used to assess clonality among infected cells, whereas TCRbeta sequencing gauged the clonality of all cells within each sorted population. Anti-CD3/anti-CD28 stimulation activated a higher proportion of cells, with a lower memory fraction, than antigen stimulation. For the TCR cluster analysis across participants, fewer than ten participants were included for CMV and more than five participants for Gag. Apart from a couple of participants who underwent leukapheresis at a single time point, peripheral blood samples of up to roughly 180 mL were collected from participants at multiple time points. The study isolated CMV- and HIV-1 Gag-responding CD4+ T cells from ART-treated individuals to examine antigen-driven clonal expansion of HIV-1-infected cells. On the study overall, not on this receptor specifically: Within the same sorted populations, how oligoclonal the TCRs were correlated with how oligoclonal the proviruses were. Antigen-responding cells were enriched for expanded CDR3beta sequences that were degenerate, which suggests that CD4+ responses to CMV and Gag underwent convergent selection. Bulk TCR analyses could not be limited to the rare CMV-responding cells that actually contained HIV-1 proviruses. Few individuals were included in the study, and only a limited range of antigens was tested. Significantly lower TCRbeta richness was observed in CMV- and Gag-responding cells than in anti-CD3/anti-CD28-responding cells, and higher oligoclonality was observed in CMV-responding cells than in CD3/CD28-stimulated and Gag-responding cells.

The meaning of the sample's treatment or condition label: suppressive antiretroviral therapy. As a nonspecific positive control representing the CD4+ T cell repertoire, the cells were stimulated with anti-CD3/anti-CD28 magnetic beads. CD4+ T cells that responded were sorted based on upregulation of both CD40 ligand and CD69. Participants were HIV-1-infected adults who started suppressive ART during chronic infection. For at least 4 years, the participants' plasma HIV-1 RNA had been undetectable, below 50 copies/mL. To be included, participants needed a CD4+ T cell count above 400 cells/uL and a positive CMV serology. Before stimulation, PBMCs were isolated using density centrifugation and depleted of CD8+ T cells. Stimulation of CD8-depleted PBMCs was carried out for 15 to 20 hours with anti-CD28/CD49d costimulation, CD40-blocking antibody and enfuvirtide, to prevent new infections. Cell sorting was done on a Beckman Coulter MoFlo Legacy or XDP sorter, and dead cells were excluded with propidium iodide. Genomic DNA was extracted using the QIAamp DNA Mini Kit for samples with more than one million cells and using the Quick-DNA Microprep Kit for all other samples.

The CDR3 covers 13 residues, taking in both the cysteine and the phenylalanine. CDR3 DNA is the only sequence kept; it has 39 bases, read in frame from the first base. From the germline V gene, CDR1 is MNHEY and CDR2 is SVGAGI. V loses 7 bases, J loses 0 bases, and the germline ends lie 8 bases apart. The immunoSEQ hsTCRB assay version 4 in survey mode was used to sequence TCRbeta repertoires from genomic DNA. Genomic DNA was diluted to about 9.9 ng/uL, and up to roughly 1 ug per sample was used for TCRbeta sequencing. Per the authors' processing: TCRbeta data were analyzed in ImmunoSeq Analyzer 3.0, with diversity computed on productive nucleotide rearrangements. The improved Chao index was used to estimate lower-bound TCR diversity, and the Gini coefficient was used to estimate clonality using the Immunarch R package. When different nucleotide rearrangements encoded the same CDR3beta amino acid sequence, each rearrangement was treated as a distinct clonotype. TCRbeta sequences significantly enriched in antigen-responding cells relative to anti-CD3/anti-CD28-activated cells were identified by differential abundance analysis. TCRs were clustered by predicted peptide-MHC specificity with GLIPH2, both within individual participants and across merged participant data sets. TCRdb took over this immuneACCESS table, retaining in-frame rearrangements with V and J assigned. Such tables are incomplete; in checked studies, under half of the missing clones stem from an unresolved V gene, and the remainder is unexplained. Clone size and V and J calls were adopted from that table, with D and trimming inferred from the DNA. The sample table shows over 35,000 clones, and approximately 90% are seen once. The ten biggest clones cover around 1.8% of the sample.

The sequence was obtained from an adult man with HIV who was CMV-seropositive. The sequence is built from TRBV6-5 and TRBJ2-3; the D gene cannot be named for sure. The sequencing here drew on CD4+ T cells sorted from PBMCs after roughly 19-hour stimulation, taken from a patient who received antiretroviral therapy. Explained via the paper, the cell subset or site label denotes: CD40L+CD69+ CD4 T cells responding to anti-CD3/anti-CD28 beads, representing the overall repertoire. Here the CDR3 is given as CASTTTSTDTQYF. The DNA is as follows: TGTGCCAGCACCACCACTAGCACAGATACGCAGTATTTT.